Each of the 16 T cell receptor beta chains below was sequenced from the same sample in a study of T-cell memory formation after mild COVID-19. TCRdb used MiXCR to reprocess the 5' RACE reads, holding one entry per CDR3 protein. This table has around 300,000 distinct CDR3 sequences, 8% to 10% appearing once. Sequenced material: PBMCs or a T cell subset sorted from them (not recorded which). The receptors stem from a young man who had mild COVID-19 (a few samples of this study predate the infection). Cell type and time point are not known.

The chain is built from TRBV5-4 and TRBJ2-1; unclear D gene. V was shortened by 1 base and J by 6 bases, with 17 bases between the two germline ends. The germline CDR1 and CDR2 sequences are SGHNT and YYREEE (reference sequence). This CDR3 has 16 amino acids. The CDR3, as DNA: TGTGCCAGCAGCTTGTACCGAGGTGGGTGGTCCAATGAGCAGTTCTTC. Its translation: CASSLYRGGWSNEQFF.

In DNA form, the CDR3 reads TGTGCCAGCAGGAAAGCGGGGGGCGACTACAATGAGCAGTTCTTC. Encoded protein: CASRKAGGDYNEQFF. The V gene is TRBV14, the J gene TRBJ2-1, with TRBD2 identical over 9 bases. V dropped 6 bases and J dropped 3; count of bases not matched to a gene: 6. Germline V gene sequence: CDR1 SGHDN, CDR2 FVKESK. The CDR3 loop spans 15 amino acids.

A few counts support this clonotype. In DNA, the CDR3 is TGTGCCATCCGGGGGCAGAGAAACACCGGGGAGCTGTTTTTT. It is translated as CAIRGQRNTGELFF. The chain carries TRBV10-3 and TRBJ2-2; perhaps D is TRBD1 or TRBD2 (6 bases each). V was shortened by 8 bases and J by 2 bases, with 12 bases between the two germline ends. The germline V gene encodes CDR1 ENHRY and CDR2 SYGVKD. The CDR3 covers 14 residues.

The rearrangement uses TRBV25-1 and TRBJ1-6; the match to TRBD1 covers 7 bases. The V gene's germline CDR1 is MGHDK and CDR2 SYGVNS. The ends lost 8 bases at V and 7 bases at J; junction bases unmatched: 8. This CDR3 has 14 residues. CDR3 amino acids: CASARGTVNSPLHF. DNA of the CDR3: TGTGCCAGCGCCCGCGGGACAGTCAATTCACCCCTCCACTTT.

This clonotype was seen ten or more times. V gene TRBV7-8 combines with J gene TRBJ2-5; D is undetermined. CDR3 size: 15 residues. The germline V gene encodes CDR1 SGHVS and CDR2 FQNEAQ. V was trimmed by 6 bases and J by 5 bases, leaving 19 bases between them. CDR3 region: CASRYPGSLGETQYF. CDR3 sequence (DNA): TGTGCCAGCAGATATCCGGGCTCTTTAGGGGAGACCCAGTACTTC.

This clonotype was observed a few times. The chain carries TRBV4-2 and TRBJ2-3, with 13 bases fitting TRBD2. The germline CDR1 and CDR2 sequences are LGHNA and YNFKEQ. Trimming removed 0 bases from V and 7 bases from J; junction bases left unmatched: 4. The length of the CDR3 is 16 residues. CDR3 coding DNA: TGTGCCAGCAGCCAAGATCGGACTAGCGGGGGAAATACGCAGTATTTT. Amino acid sequence: CASSQDRTSGGNTQYF.

The rearrangement links TRBV9 to TRBJ2-2; D is ambiguous. Germline assignment: CDR1 SGDLS and CDR2 YYNGEE. Trimming stripped 0 bases from V and 4 bases from J, with 4 bases between. CDR3 length equals 13 residues. This CDR3 is CASSVEPTGELFF. For the CDR3, the DNA is TGTGCCAGCAGCGTAGAGCCCACCGGGGAGCTGTTTTTT.

The chain couples TRBV12-3 or TRBV12-4 to TRBJ2-7; D is unresolved. The CDR3 is made up of 14 amino acids. With 4 bases removed from V and 4 bases from J, the gap between germline ends came to 14 bases. CDR3 amino acids: CASSSWVGTYEQYF. CDR3 sequence (DNA): TGTGCCAGCAGTTCTTGGGTCGGAACTTACGAGCAGTACTTC.

The chain couples TRBV6-5 to TRBJ2-2, with D perhaps matching TRBD1 or TRBD2 (6 bases each). V lost 6 bases to trimming and J lost 3 bases, with 20 bases between them. The CDR3 is 17 residues long. Germline V gene data show CDR1 as MNHEY and CDR2 as SVGAGI. CDR3 DNA sequence: TGTGCCAGCAGCTCCCTTCCCCACAGGGAGGACACCGGGGAGCTGTTTTTT. Protein product: CASSSLPHREDTGELFF.

The chain joins TRBV20-1 to TRBJ1-1; no clear D. The CDR3 runs to 16 residues. V shed 6 bases and J shed 3 bases, with 23 bases lying between them. Germline CDR1 and CDR2: DFQATT and SNEGSKA (reference sequence). CDR3 DNA sequence: TGCAGTGCCGCGCGAGCGGGTCAGCACGAGCACACTGAAGCTTTCTTT. Amino acid sequence: CSAARAGQHEHTEAFF.

The sample holds a few counts of this clonotype. The rearrangement links TRBV7-8 to TRBJ2-1, with TRBD2 as a possible D gene (6 bases). The V and J ends lost 4 bases and 1 base respectively, with 11 bases between them. CDR3 length: 15 residues. CDR1 and CDR2 (germline): SGHVS, FQNEAQ. CDR3 sequence (DNA): TGTGCCAGCAGCTGGGACTCCCCATCCTACAATGAGCAGTTCTTC. This gives the protein CASSWDSPSYNEQFF.

The chain recombines TRBV5-6 with TRBJ2-4; TRBD1 agrees at 9 bases. Germline CDR1 and CDR2: SGHDT and YYEEEE. With 3 bases clipped from V and 5 bases from J, the junction kept 9 bases outside the gene matches. The CDR3 sequence is 16 residues long. Here the CDR3 reads CASSWGGDRVQNIQYF. The CDR3 nucleotides read TGTGCCAGCAGCTGGGGGGGGGACAGGGTCCAAAACATTCAGTACTTC.

V gene TRBV28 combines with J gene TRBJ2-5; D gene ambiguous. The CDR3 length is 12 residues. Germline values: CDR1 MDHEN, CDR2 SYDVKM. Trimming left V 2 bases short and J 6 bases short, with 7 bases between. The CDR3 DNA is TGTGCCAGCAGTTTAGTGGGGAAGACCCAGTACTTC. This encodes CASSLVGKTQYF. The variable domain in full, with the rest retrieved from reference TRBV28 and TRBJ2-5, is DVKVTQSSRYLVKRTGEKVFLECVQDMDHENMFWYRQDPGLGLRLIYFSYDVKMKEKGDIPEGYSVSREKKERFSLILESASTNQTSMYLCASSLVGKTQYFGPGTRLLVL.

This clonotype was counted between two and nine times. The V call is TRBV6-5, the J call TRBJ2-2; the D is unclear. Germline V gene data show CDR1 as MNHEY and CDR2 as SVGAGI. The V end lost 5 bases, the J end lost 7 bases, and 11 bases lay between the germline ends. The CDR3 is made up of 13 amino acids. The CDR3 reads CASSNGVSGELFF. CDR3 in DNA: TGTGCCAGCAGTAACGGCGTCAGCGGGGAGCTGTTTTTT.

This clonotype has a handful of counts. The rearrangement uses TRBV14 and TRBJ2-7; the D is unclear. The CDR3 is 17 residues long. Trimming pared 4 bases from V and 3 bases from J, leaving 22 bases between. From germline, CDR1 is SGHDN and CDR2 FVKESK. CDR3 loop: CASSPLPARATFYEQYF. CDR3 coding DNA: TGTGCCAGCAGCCCTCTACCTGCTAGAGCCACATTCTACGAGCAGTACTTC.

This clonotype came up many times. The gene calls are TRBV5-1 and TRBJ2-1, with 7 bases that match TRBD2. Germline CDR1 is SGHRS and CDR2 is YFSETQ. The CDR3 sequence is 14 residues long. Trimming cost V 4 bases and J 3 bases; bases outside gene matches: 4. CDR3 in amino acids: CASSPGTIYNEQFF. CDR3 coding DNA: TGCGCCAGCAGCCCCGGGACTATCTACAATGAGCAGTTCTTC. Based on the CDR3 plus reference TRBV5-1 and TRBJ2-1, the full variable domain is KAGVTQTPRYLIKTRGQQVTLSCSPISGHRSVSWYQQTPGQGLQFLFEYFSETQRNKGNFPGRFSGRQFSNSRSEMNVSTLELGDSALYLCASSPGTIYNEQFFGPGTRLTVL.